Presented here are 27 T cell receptor beta chains from one specimen sequenced in a study of Ad26.COV2.S vaccination and SARS-CoV-2 variants. Generated by immunoSEQ multiplex PCR, the TCRdb table keeps only in-frame clones and is missing some. The data contain roughly 350,000 clones, approximately 86% of them seen just once; the ten biggest clones take up around 10%. The sample's treatment: 19 received Ad26.COV2.S at low or high dose, single or two shots; about 5 received placebo; per-sample allocation not given. Day 63 after the first vaccine or placebo injection was the time point for sampling. The starting material was peripheral blood, obtained in a trial of Ad26.COV2.S vaccine versus placebo. The receptors derive from a person aged 18 to 65 who received the Ad26.COV2.S COVID-19 vaccine or a placebo.

The chain employs TRBV27 and TRBJ1-4, with D tentatively TRBD1 (5 bases). Germline-derived CDR1 and CDR2 are MNHEY and SMNVEV (reference sequence). Trimming removed 4 bases from V and 3 bases from J, with 12 bases in between. The CDR3 is 15 residues long. CDR3 DNA: TGTGCCAGCAGTTCAGGGACCCTAGCTAATGAAAAACTGTTTTTT. Amino acids: CASSSGTLANEKLFF.

The V and J genes are TRBV2 and TRBJ2-5; 7 bases map to TRBD1. The germline CDR1 and CDR2 sequences are SNHLY and FYNNEI. This CDR3 contains 13 residues. Germline trimming cut 6 bases from V and 7 bases from J; bases unmatched to any gene: 8. The DNA of the CDR3 is TGTGCCAGCAGCCCCGACAGGGTGGCGACCCAGTACTTC. It translates to CASSPDRVATQYF. The complete variable domain, with remaining parts taken from reference TRBV2 and TRBJ2-5, reads EPEVTQTPSHQVTQMGQEVILRCVPISNHLYFYWYRQILGQKVEFLVSFYNNEISEKSEIFDDQFSVERPDGSNFTLKIRSTKLEDSAMYFCASSPDRVATQYFGPGTRLLVL.

This clone was seen once. This rearrangement joins TRBV10-3 to TRBJ1-4, with TRBD1 identical over 7 bases. This CDR3 is built from 15 residues. CDR1 and CDR2 (germline): ENHRY, SYGVKD. V trimming: 2 bases; J trimming: 6 bases; junction bases outside the gene matches: 6. The CDR3 is CAISESRDSYEKLFF. The CDR3 DNA reads as TGTGCCATCAGTGAGAGCCGGGACAGCTATGAAAAACTGTTTTTT.

The chain recombines TRBV3-1 (or the pseudogene TRBV3-2) with TRBJ2-1; 8 bases are a match to TRBD1. V shed 4 bases, J shed 9 bases, and the junction held 5 bases outside the gene matches. Germline CDR1 is LGHDT and CDR2 is YNNKEL (reference sequence). This CDR3 contains 13 residues. The CDR3 DNA is TGTGCCAGCAGCCCGACAGGGGAAAGTGAGCAGTTCTTC. It is translated as CASSPTGESEQFF.

V gene TRBV9 combines with J gene TRBJ2-1; D might be TRBD2 (5 bases). CDR1 and CDR2 (germline): SGDLS, YYNGEE. Trimming took 0 bases from V and 1 from J, leaving 14 bases between them. This CDR3 has 17 residues. The CDR3 DNA is TGTGCCAGCAGCGTAGGAAGGTCGGGAAGTTCCTACAATGAGCAGTTCTTC. It translates to CASSVGRSGSSYNEQFF. Full variable domain (outside the CDR3, taken from reference TRBV9 and TRBJ2-1): DSGVTQTPKHLITATGQRVTLRCSPRSGDLSVYWYQQSLDQGLQFLIQYYNGEERAKGNILERFSAQQFPDLHSELNLSSLELGDSALYFCASSVGRSGSSYNEQFFGPGTRLTVL.

The chain is built from TRBV7-9 and TRBJ1-1, with D uncertain. Per germline, CDR1 SEHNR and CDR2 FQNEAQ (reference sequence). There are 14 residues in the CDR3. V was pared by 0 bases and J by 0 bases, with 5 bases between. The CDR3 DNA follows: TGTGCCAGCAGCTTAGCGTACCTGAACACTGAAGCTTTCTTT. The encoded protein is CASSLAYLNTEAFF. Complete variable domain (other parts from reference TRBV7-9 and TRBJ1-1): DTGVSQNPRHKITKRGQNVTFRCDPISEHNRLYWYRQTLGQGPEFLTYFQNEAQLEKSRLLSDRFSAERPKGSFSTLEIQRTEQGDSAMYLCASSLAYLNTEAFFGQGTRLTVV.

The J gene is TRBJ1-5, the V gene TRBV27; D call uncertain. The CDR3 runs 16 residues. V was clipped by 5 bases and J by 6 bases, with 20 bases between them. The germline V gene has CDR1 MNHEY and CDR2 SMNVEV (reference sequence). The CDR3 region is CASSPVTSPRLQPQHF. The DNA of the CDR3 is TGTGCCAGCAGTCCCGTGACATCCCCAAGGCTTCAGCCCCAGCATTTT.

As regards this clone: The junction departs from the called germline gene at one end, perhaps through a read error. CDR3 residues: CASSLALDREPIF. The CDR3 nucleotides are TGTGCCAGCAGCTTAGCCCTCGACAGGGAGCCCATTTTT. The chain recombines TRBV7-2 with TRBJ1-4; 7 nucleotides align to TRBD1. Germline CDR1 reads SGHTA; CDR2 reads FQGNSA. There are 13 residues in the CDR3.

The V gene is TRBV7-2, the J gene TRBJ2-2, with a tentative D call TRBD2 (5 bases). Trimming shortened V by 5 bases and J by 6 bases, and 13 bases separated the two germline ends. CDR1 and CDR2 from the germline V gene are SGHTA and FQGNSA. The CDR3 covers 14 residues. The CDR3 region is CASSPRVLPGELFF. The DNA for the CDR3 is TGTGCCAGCAGCCCGCGGGTCCTCCCCGGGGAGCTGTTTTTT.

The V gene is TRBV27, the J gene TRBJ1-5; 7 positions agree with TRBD1. V trimming: 0 bases; J trimming: 0 bases; junction bases outside the gene matches: 20. The CDR3 has 22 amino acids. CDR1 MNHEY and CDR2 SMNVEV come from the germline V gene (reference sequence). The CDR3 loop reads CASSLSSGDREDGIYSNQPQHF. The CDR3 nucleotides are TGTGCCAGCAGTTTATCGAGTGGTGACAGGGAGGATGGGATATATAGCAATCAGCCCCAGCATTTT.

The J gene is TRBJ2-5, the V gene TRBV5-1; tentative D call: TRBD1 (5 bases). CDR3 size: 15 residues. Deletions cut 0 bases from V and 7 bases from J, with 16 bases between. Germline V gives CDR1 SGHRS, CDR2 YFSETQ. The CDR3 region has the DNA TGCGCCAGCAGCTTGGACAGGCCACCGGGTGCGACCCAGTACTTC. Translation gives CASSLDRPPGATQYF.

The chain combines TRBV7-8 with TRBJ1-5, with no clear D. V lost 3 bases, J lost 9 bases, and 12 bases lay in between. Germline values: CDR1 SGHVS, CDR2 FQNEAQ. CDR3 length equals 13 residues. In DNA form, the CDR3 reads TGTGCCAGCAGCTTGGACGGTGCGGTGCCCCAGCATTTT. Its translation is CASSLDGAVPQHF.

This chain links TRBV6-2 or TRBV6-3 with TRBJ2-3, with D perhaps being TRBD1 or TRBD2 (5 bases each). Looked up from germline, CDR1 is MNHEY and CDR2 is SVGEGT. The CDR3 is made up of 18 amino acids. V was cut by 1 base and J by 0 bases, with 17 bases left in between. The CDR3 loop reads CASSYLISGATSTDTQYF. CDR3 sequence (DNA): TGTGCCAGCAGTTACTTAATTTCCGGGGCGACTAGCACAGATACGCAGTATTTT.

V and J are TRBV6-5 and TRBJ1-2; a possible D gene is TRBD1 (5 bases). The CDR3 sequence is 15 residues long. Germline CDR1 MNHEY, CDR2 SVGAGI. Between the trimmed V and J ends, which lost 0 bases and 3 bases, there was a span of 11 bases. The CDR3 bases are TGTGCCAGCAGTTACTCCTTTGGGGGGTACTATGGCTACACCTTC. Amino acids: CASSYSFGGYYGYTF.

This chain links TRBV12-5 with TRBJ2-3; 12 bases line up with TRBD2. With V trimmed by 7 bases and J by 1 base, 12 bases remained unmatched. The germline gives CDR1 LGHNT, CDR2 FRNRAP. This CDR3 comprises 18 residues. Here the CDR3 DNA reads TGTGCTAGTGCCTCGACTAGCGGGGGACCTATGGGCACAGATACGCAGTATTTT. Translation: CASASTSGGPMGTDTQYF.

This rearrangement joins TRBV29-1 to TRBJ1-1; D gene unclear. The V and J ends lost 2 bases and 11 bases respectively, with 18 bases between them. The CDR3 spans 13 residues. The germline V gene has CDR1 SQVTM and CDR2 ANQGSEA. CDR3 in amino acids: CSVESDRPGYAFF. In DNA, the CDR3 is TGCAGCGTTGAATCGGATCGTCCCGGTTACGCTTTCTTT.

With regard to this clone: A much larger clonotype is one base distant, so this may be a read error. The chain joins TRBV7-2 to TRBJ2-3; D remains ambiguous. CDR1 SGHTA and CDR2 FQGNSA come from the germline V gene. This CDR3 has 12 amino acids. Between the trimmed V and J ends, which lost 5 bases and 0 bases, there was a span of 3 bases. The CDR3 nucleotides are TGTGCCAGCAGCACTAGCACAGATACGCAGTATTTT. Translating gives CASSTSTDTQYF.

V gene TRBV29-1 combines with J gene TRBJ2-3; D remains ambiguous. Looked up from germline, CDR1 is SQVTM and CDR2 is ANQGSEA. The V end was cut by 7 bases, the J end by 1 base, with 9 bases between. The CDR3 is 12 amino acids. The CDR3 DNA reads as TGCAGCGCCCCTCGAGGCACAGATACGCAGTATTTT. Encoded protein: CSAPRGTDTQYF.

This CDR3 reads CASSGRQGFYEQYF. DNA for the CDR3: TGTGCCAGCAGCGGACGACAGGGTTTTTACGAGCAGTACTTC. The chain is built from TRBV4-2 and TRBJ2-7, with 7 bases aligning to TRBD1. Trimming removed 5 bases from V and 4 bases from J; junction bases left unmatched: 8. The length of the CDR3 is 14 residues. Germline loops: CDR1 LGHNA, CDR2 YNFKEQ.

The genes are TRBV5-1 and TRBJ2-3; D is ambiguous. This CDR3 has 17 amino acids. The V gene lost 0 bases and the J gene lost 1 base, with 15 bases spanning the gap. CDR1 and CDR2 (germline): SGHRS, YFSETQ. Here the CDR3 DNA reads TGCGCCAGCAGCTTGGCCACGTATCCGATCGGCACAGATACGCAGTATTTT. This gives the protein CASSLATYPIGTDTQYF.

The V call is TRBV28, the J call TRBJ1-1; D is unresolved. V was clipped by 6 bases and J by 3 bases, with 11 bases between them. In germline, CDR1 is MDHEN, CDR2 SYDVKM. The CDR3 extends over 13 amino acids. The CDR3 here is CASRPPRDTEAFF. The CDR3 DNA reads as TGTGCCAGCAGGCCACCACGGGACACTGAAGCTTTCTTT.

V is TRBV10-2 and J is TRBJ1-4; the match to TRBD1 covers 7 bases. CDR1 is WSHSY and CDR2 is SAAADI in the germline V gene. J gave up 5 bases and V 4 bases, and 7 bases lay outside the gene matches. CDR3 length: 15 residues. DNA for the CDR3: TGCGCCAGCAGTGTTATGGGACAGCCAAATGAAAAACTGTTTTTT. Protein: CASSVMGQPNEKLFF.

The genes are TRBV28 and TRBJ1-1, with D perhaps TRBD1 (5 bases). CDR3 size: 12 residues. Trimming left V 6 bases short and J 7 bases short, with 12 bases between. Germline V gives CDR1 MDHEN, CDR2 SYDVKM. CDR3 DNA sequence: TGTGCCAGCAGGGACGGGACGGATGAAGCTTTCTTT. Its translation is CASRDGTDEAFF.

The chain joins TRBV2 to TRBJ2-3; D remains unclear. This CDR3 comprises 15 residues. Trimming pared 7 bases from V and 4 bases from J, leaving 18 bases between. Germline CDR1 SNHLY, CDR2 FYNNEI. The CDR3 region is CASTPHPPGADTQYF. CDR3 coding DNA: TGTGCCAGCACTCCACACCCGCCTGGCGCAGATACGCAGTATTTT. The entire variable domain, with the rest obtained from reference TRBV2 and TRBJ2-3, is as follows: EPEVTQTPSHQVTQMGQEVILRCVPISNHLYFYWYRQILGQKVEFLVSFYNNEISEKSEIFDDQFSVERPDGSNFTLKIRSTKLEDSAMYFCASTPHPPGADTQYFGPGTRLTVL.

V gene TRBV13 combines with J gene TRBJ2-7; TRBD1 aligns across 9 bases. The CDR3 consists of 16 residues. Trimming cost V 5 bases and J 2 bases; bases outside gene matches: 10. Germline V lookup: CDR1 PRHDT, CDR2 FYEKMQ (reference sequence). CDR3 region: CASSLFTGQGPYEQYF. DNA of the CDR3: TGTGCCAGCAGCCTATTCACGGGACAGGGCCCCTACGAGCAGTACTTC.

As for this clone: Different DNA sequences within this sample yield the same CDR3. This rearrangement joins TRBV4-3 to TRBJ2-5; a possible D gene is TRBD1 (7 bases). Trimming shortened V by 1 base and J by 4 bases, and 10 bases separated the two germline ends. The CDR3 totals 14 residues. Germline V gives CDR1 LGHNA, CDR2 YSLEER. The CDR3 spells CASSQGQGGETQYF. The CDR3 DNA follows: TGCGCCAGCAGCCAAGGACAGGGAGGAGAGACCCAGTACTTC.

This chain links TRBV5-4 with TRBJ2-7; D not resolved. Trimming removed 10 bases at V and 0 bases at J, with 17 bases between. The CDR3 has 14 amino acids. Germline V gene lookup returns CDR1 SGHNT and CDR2 YYREEE (reference sequence). In DNA form, the CDR3 reads TGTGCCTCAAGCGTCACTTCCAGCTCCTACGAGCAGTACTTC. Encoded protein: CASSVTSSSYEQYF.